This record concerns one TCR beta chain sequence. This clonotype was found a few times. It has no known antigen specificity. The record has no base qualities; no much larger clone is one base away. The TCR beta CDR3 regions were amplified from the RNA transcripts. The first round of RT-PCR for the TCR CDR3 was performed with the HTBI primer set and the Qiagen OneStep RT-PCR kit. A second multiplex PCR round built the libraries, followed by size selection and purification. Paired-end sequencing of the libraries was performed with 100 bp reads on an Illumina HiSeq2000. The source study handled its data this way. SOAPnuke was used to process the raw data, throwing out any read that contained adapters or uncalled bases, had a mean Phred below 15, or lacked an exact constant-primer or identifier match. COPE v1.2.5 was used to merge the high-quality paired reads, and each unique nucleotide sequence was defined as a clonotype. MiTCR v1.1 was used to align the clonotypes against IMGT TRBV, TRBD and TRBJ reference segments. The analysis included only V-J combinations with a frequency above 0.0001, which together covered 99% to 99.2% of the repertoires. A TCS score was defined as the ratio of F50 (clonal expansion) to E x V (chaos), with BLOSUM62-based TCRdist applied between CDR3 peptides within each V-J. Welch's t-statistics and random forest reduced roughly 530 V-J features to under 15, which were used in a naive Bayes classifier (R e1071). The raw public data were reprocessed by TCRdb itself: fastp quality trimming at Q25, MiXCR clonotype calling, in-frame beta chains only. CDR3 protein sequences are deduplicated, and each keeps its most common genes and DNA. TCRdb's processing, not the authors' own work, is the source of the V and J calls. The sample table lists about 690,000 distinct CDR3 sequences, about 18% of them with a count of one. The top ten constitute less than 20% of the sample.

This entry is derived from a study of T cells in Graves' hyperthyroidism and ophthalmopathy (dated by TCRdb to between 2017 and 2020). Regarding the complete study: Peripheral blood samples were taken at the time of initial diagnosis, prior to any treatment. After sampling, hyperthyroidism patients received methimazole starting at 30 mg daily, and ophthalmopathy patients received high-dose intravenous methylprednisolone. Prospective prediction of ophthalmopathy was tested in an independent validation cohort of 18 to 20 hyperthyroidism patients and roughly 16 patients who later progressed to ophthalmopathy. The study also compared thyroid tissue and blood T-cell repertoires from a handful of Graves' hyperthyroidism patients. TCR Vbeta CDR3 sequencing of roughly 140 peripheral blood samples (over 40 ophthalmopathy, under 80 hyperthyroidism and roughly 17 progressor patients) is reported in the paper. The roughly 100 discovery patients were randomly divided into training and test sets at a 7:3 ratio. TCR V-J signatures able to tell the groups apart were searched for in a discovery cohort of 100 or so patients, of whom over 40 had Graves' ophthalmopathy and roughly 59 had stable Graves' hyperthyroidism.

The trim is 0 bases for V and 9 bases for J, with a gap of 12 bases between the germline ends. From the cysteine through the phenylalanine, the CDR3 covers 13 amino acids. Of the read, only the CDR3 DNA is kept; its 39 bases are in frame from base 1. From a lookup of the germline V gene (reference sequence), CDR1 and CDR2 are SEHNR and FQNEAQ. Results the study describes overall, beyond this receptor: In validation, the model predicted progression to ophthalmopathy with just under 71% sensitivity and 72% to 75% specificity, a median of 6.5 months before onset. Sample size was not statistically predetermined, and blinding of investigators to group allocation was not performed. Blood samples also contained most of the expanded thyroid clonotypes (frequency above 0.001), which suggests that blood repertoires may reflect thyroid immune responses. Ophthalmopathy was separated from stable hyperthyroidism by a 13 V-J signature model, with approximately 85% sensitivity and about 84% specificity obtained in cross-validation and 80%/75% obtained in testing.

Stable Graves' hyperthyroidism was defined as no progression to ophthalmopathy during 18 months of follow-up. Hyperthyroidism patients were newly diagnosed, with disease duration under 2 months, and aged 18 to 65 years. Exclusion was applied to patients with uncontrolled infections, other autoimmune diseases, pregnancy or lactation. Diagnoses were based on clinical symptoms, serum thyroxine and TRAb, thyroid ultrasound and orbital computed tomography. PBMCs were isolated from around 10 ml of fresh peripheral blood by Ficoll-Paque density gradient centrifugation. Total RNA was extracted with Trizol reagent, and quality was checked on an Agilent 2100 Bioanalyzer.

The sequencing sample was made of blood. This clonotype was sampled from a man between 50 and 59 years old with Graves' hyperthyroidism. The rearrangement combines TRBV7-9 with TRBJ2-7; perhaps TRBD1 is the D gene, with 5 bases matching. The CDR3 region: CASSLAGPQVQYF. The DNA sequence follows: TGTGCCAGCAGCTTAGCGGGGCCACAGGTGCAGTACTTC.